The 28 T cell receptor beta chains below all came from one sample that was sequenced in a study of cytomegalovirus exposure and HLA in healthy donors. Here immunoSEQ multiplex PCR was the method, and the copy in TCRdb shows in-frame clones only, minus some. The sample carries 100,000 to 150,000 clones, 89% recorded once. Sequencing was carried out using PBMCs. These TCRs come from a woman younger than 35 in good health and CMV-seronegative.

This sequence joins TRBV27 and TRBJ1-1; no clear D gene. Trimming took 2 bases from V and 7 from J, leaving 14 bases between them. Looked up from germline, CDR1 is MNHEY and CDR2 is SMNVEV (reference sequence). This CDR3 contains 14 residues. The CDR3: CASSLANSGIEAFF. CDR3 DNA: TGTGCCAGCAGTTTAGCTAACTCCGGGATTGAAGCTTTCTTT.

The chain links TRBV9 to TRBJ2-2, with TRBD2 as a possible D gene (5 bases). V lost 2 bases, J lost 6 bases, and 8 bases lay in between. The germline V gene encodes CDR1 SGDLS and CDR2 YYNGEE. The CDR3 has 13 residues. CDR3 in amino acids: CASSVYGAGELFF. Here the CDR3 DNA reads TGTGCCAGCAGCGTGTACGGGGCCGGGGAGCTGTTTTTT.

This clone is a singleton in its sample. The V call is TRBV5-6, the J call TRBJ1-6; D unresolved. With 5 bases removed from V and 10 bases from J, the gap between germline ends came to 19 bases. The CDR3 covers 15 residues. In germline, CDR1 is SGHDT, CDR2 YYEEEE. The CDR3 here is CASRAGFVSGSPLHF. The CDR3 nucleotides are TGTGCCAGCAGAGCAGGCTTCGTATCGGGATCACCCCTCCACTTT.

The CDR3 region is CASSLQGGEQFF. CDR3 coding DNA: TGCGCCAGCAGCTTACAGGGGGGTGAGCAGTTCTTC. The chain recombines TRBV5-1 with TRBJ2-1, with 8 positions matching TRBD1. The CDR3 has 12 residues. Germline assignment: CDR1 SGHRS and CDR2 YFSETQ. Germline trimming cut 2 bases from V and 9 bases from J; bases unmatched to any gene: 1.

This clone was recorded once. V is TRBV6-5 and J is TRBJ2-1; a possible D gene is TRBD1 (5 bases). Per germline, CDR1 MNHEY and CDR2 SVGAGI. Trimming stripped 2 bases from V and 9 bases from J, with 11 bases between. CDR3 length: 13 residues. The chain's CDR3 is CASSYRAGFEQFF. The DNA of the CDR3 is TGTGCCAGCAGTTACAGGGCAGGGTTTGAGCAGTTCTTC.

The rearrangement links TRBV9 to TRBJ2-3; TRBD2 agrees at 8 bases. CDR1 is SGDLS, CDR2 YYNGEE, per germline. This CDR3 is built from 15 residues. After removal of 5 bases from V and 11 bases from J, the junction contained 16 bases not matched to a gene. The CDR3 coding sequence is TGTGCCAGCAGTGAGGACTTGGCGGGGGGCAAAAGGCAGTATTTT. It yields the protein CASSEDLAGGKRQYF. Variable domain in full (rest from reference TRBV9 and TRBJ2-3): DSGVTQTPKHLITATGQRVTLRCSPRSGDLSVYWYQQSLDQGLQFLIQYYNGEERAKGNILERFSAQQFPDLHSELNLSSLELGDSALYFCASSEDLAGGKRQYFGPGTRLTVL.

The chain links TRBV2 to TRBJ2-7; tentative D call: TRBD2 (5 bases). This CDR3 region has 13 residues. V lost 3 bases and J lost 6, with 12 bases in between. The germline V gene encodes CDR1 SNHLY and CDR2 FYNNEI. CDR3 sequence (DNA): TGTGCCAGCAGTGACAGCGGAATGGCCGAGCAGTACTTC. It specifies CASSDSGMAEQYF.

Written as DNA, the CDR3 is TGCGCCAGCAGCTTGGGTCAGGTCTCTAATGAAAAACTGTTTTTT. Encoded protein: CASSLGQVSNEKLFF. The chain has TRBV5-1 and TRBJ1-4; D gene ambiguous. The germline V gene encodes CDR1 SGHRS and CDR2 YFSETQ. CDR3 length equals 15 residues. The ends were cut back, 0 bases at V and 3 bases at J, with 9 bases in the middle. Using reference TRBV5-1 and TRBJ1-4 for the parts outside the CDR3, the full variable domain is KAGVTQTPRYLIKTRGQQVTLSCSPISGHRSVSWYQQTPGQGLQFLFEYFSETQRNKGNFPGRFSGRQFSNSRSEMNVSTLELGDSALYLCASSLGQVSNEKLFFGSGTQLSVL.

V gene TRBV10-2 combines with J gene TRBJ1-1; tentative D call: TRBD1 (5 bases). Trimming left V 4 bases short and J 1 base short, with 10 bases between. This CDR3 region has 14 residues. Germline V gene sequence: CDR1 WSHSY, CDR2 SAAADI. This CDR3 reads CASSVRRENTEAFF. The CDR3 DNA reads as TGCGCCAGCAGTGTCCGCAGGGAGAACACTGAAGCTTTCTTT.

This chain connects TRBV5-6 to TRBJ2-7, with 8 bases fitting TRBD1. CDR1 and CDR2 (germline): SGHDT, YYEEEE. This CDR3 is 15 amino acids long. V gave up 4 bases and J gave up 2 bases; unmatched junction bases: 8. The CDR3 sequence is CASSSMGQAPYEQYF. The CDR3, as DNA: TGTGCCAGCAGCAGCATGGGACAGGCACCCTACGAGCAGTACTTC.

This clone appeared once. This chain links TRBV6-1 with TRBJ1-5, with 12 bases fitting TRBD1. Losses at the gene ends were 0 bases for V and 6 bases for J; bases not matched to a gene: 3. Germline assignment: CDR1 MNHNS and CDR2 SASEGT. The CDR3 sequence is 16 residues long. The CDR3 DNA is TGTGCCAGCAGTGAAGCGGGACAGGGGGCCGGTCAGCCCCAGCATTTT. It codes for CASSEAGQGAGQPQHF.

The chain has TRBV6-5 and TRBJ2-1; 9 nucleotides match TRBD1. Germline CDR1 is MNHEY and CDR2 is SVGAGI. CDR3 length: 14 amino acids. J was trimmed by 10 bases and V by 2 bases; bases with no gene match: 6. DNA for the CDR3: TGTGCCAGCAGTTACCCCGGGACAGGGAACGAGCAGTTCTTC. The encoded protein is CASSYPGTGNEQFF.

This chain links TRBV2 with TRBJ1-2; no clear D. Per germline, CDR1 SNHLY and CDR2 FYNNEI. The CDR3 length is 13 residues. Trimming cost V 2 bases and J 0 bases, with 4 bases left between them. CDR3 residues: CASSERANYGYTF. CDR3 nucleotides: TGTGCCAGCAGTGAACGGGCTAACTATGGCTACACCTTC.

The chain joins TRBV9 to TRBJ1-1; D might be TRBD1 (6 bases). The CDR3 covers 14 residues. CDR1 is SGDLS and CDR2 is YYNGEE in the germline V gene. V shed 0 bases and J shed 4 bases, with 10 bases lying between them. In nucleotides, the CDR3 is TGTGCCAGCAGCGTAGATCAGGGGACCACTGAAGCTTTCTTT. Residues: CASSVDQGTTEAFF.

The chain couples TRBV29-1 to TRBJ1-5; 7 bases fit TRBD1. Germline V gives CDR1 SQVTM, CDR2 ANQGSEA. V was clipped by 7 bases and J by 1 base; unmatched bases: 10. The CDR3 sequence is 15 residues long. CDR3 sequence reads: CSARVKQGSNQPQHF. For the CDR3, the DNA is TGCAGCGCTAGAGTGAAACAGGGGAGCAATCAGCCCCAGCATTTT.

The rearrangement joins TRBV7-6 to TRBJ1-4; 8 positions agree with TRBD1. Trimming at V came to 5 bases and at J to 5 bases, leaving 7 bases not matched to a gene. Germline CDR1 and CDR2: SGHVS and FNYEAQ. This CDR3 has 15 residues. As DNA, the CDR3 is TGTGCCAGCAGCGGAAATAGGGACAGGAATGAAAAACTGTTTTTT. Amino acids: CASSGNRDRNEKLFF.

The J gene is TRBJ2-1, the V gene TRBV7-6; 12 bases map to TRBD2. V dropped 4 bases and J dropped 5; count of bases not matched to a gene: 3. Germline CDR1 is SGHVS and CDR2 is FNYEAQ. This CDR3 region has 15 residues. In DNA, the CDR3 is TGTGCCAGCAGCTGGACTAGCGGGGTAGACAATGAGCAGTTCTTC. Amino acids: CASSWTSGVDNEQFF.

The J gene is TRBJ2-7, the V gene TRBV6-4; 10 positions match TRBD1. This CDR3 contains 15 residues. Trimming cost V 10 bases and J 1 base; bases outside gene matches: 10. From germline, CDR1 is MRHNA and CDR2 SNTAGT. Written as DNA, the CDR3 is TGTGCCACCTTAGCTTTGGGACAGGGGTCCTACGAGCAGTACTTC. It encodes CATLALGQGSYEQYF.

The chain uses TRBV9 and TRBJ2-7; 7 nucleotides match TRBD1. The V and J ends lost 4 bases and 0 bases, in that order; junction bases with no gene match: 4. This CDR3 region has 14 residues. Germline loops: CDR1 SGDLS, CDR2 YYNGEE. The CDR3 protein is CASSKDRSSYEQYF. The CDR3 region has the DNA TGTGCCAGCAGCAAGGACAGGAGCTCCTACGAGCAGTACTTC. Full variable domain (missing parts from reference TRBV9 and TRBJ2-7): DSGVTQTPKHLITATGQRVTLRCSPRSGDLSVYWYQQSLDQGLQFLIQYYNGEERAKGNILERFSAQQFPDLHSELNLSSLELGDSALYFCASSKDRSSYEQYFGPGTRLTVT.

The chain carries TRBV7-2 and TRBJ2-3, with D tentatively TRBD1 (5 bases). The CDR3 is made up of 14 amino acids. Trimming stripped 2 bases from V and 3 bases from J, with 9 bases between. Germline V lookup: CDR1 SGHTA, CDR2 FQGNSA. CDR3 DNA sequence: TGTGCCAGCAGCTTATTGGGGCGTACAGATACGCAGTATTTT. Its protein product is CASSLLGRTDTQYF.

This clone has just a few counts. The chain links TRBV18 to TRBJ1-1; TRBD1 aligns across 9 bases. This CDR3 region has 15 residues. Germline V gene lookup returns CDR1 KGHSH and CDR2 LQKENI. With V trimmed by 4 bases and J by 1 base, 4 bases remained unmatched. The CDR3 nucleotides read TGTGCCAGCTCACGGGGGGGACAGGGGAACACTGAAGCTTTCTTT. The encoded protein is CASSRGGQGNTEAFF.

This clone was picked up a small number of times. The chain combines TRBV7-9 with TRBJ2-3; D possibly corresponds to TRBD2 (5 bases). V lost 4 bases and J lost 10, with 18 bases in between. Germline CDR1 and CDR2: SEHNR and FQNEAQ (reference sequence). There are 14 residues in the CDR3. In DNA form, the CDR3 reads TGTGCCAGCAGCTCAGGAACCGAGGGAAGAGCGCAGTATTTT. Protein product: CASSSGTEGRAQYF.

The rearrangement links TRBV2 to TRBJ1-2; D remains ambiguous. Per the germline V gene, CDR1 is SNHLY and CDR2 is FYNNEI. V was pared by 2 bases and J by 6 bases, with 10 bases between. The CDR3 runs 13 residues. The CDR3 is CASSEYGGNGYTF. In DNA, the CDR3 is TGTGCCAGCAGTGAATATGGAGGGAATGGCTACACCTTC.

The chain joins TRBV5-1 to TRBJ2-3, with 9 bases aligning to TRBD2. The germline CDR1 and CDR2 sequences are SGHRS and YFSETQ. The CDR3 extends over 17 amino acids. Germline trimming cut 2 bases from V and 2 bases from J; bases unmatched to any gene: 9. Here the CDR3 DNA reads TGCGCCAGCAGCTTTGGAGGGGCGGGGGGGCCCACAGATACGCAGTATTTT. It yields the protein CASSFGGAGGPTDTQYF.

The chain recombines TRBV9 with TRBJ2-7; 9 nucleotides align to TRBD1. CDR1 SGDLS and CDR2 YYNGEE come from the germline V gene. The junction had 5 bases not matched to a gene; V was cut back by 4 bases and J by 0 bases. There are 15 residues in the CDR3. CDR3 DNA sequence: TGTGCCAGCAGCCCTGGGACAGGGAGCTCCTACGAGCAGTACTTC. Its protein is CASSPGTGSSYEQYF.

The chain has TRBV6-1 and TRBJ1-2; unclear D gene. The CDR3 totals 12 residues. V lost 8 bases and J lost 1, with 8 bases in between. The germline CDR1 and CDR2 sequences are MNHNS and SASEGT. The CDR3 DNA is TGTGCCAGCGTTGGCCTTAACTATGGCTACACCTTC. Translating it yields CASVGLNYGYTF.

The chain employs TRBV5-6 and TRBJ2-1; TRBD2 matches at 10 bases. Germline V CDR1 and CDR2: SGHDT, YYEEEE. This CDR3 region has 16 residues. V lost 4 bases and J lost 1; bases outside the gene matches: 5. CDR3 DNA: TGTGCCAGCAGCATGCTAGCGGGGGTATCCTACAATGAGCAGTTCTTC. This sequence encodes CASSMLAGVSYNEQFF.

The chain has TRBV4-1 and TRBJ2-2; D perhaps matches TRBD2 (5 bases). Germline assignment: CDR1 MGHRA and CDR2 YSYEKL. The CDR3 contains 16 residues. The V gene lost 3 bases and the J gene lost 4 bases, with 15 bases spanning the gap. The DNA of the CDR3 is TGCGCCAGCAGCCACTCACAAGGACTGGCCACCGGGGAGCTGTTTTTT. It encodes CASSHSQGLATGELFF.